Shown below are 10 T cell receptor beta chains from a single sample sequenced in a study. TCRdb recomputed calls from the 5' RACE reads with MiXCR, one row per CDR3 protein. Altogether a few thousand distinct CDR3 sequences are present, approximately 70% being singletons, with the ten largest covering about 4.1%. The sorted Tregs were CD4+CD25+CD127-/low cells. Sequencing input: Tregs sorted from blood. These receptors all come from a female donor with breast cancer.

J is TRBJ2-3 and V is TRBV28; D is uncertain. The V and J ends lost 5 bases and 2 bases respectively, with 20 bases between them. The CDR3 spans 17 residues. CDR1 and CDR2 from the germline V gene are MDHEN and SYDVKM. The CDR3 here is CASSSDSLVFSTDTQYF. The DNA for the CDR3 is TGTGCCAGCAGTAGCGATTCCTTGGTTTTCTCCACAGATACGCAGTATTTT.

J is TRBJ2-1 and V is TRBV3-1, with a tentative D call TRBD2 (5 bases). This CDR3 has 14 residues. The V end lost 1 base, the J end lost 7 bases, and 11 bases lay between the germline ends. CDR1 is LGHDT and CDR2 is YNNKEL in the germline V gene (reference sequence). The DNA for the CDR3 is TGTGCCAGCAGCCAAGGCATAAGCGGAAATGAGCAGTTCTTC. Translated, it gives CASSQGISGNEQFF.

The V and J genes are TRBV20-1 and TRBJ2-4; 8 nucleotides line up with TRBD2. J lost 8 bases, V lost 1 base, and 7 bases had no gene match. Germline loops: CDR1 DFQATT, CDR2 SNEGSKA (reference sequence). This CDR3 comprises 14 residues. The CDR3 sequence is CSARGYGGADIQYF. The CDR3 DNA reads as TGCAGTGCTAGAGGTTACGGGGGGGCGGACATTCAGTACTTC.

The chain employs TRBV4-1 and TRBJ2-7; 7 bases fit TRBD2. The germline V gene has CDR1 MGHRA and CDR2 YSYEKL. V lost 4 bases and J lost 3; bases outside the gene matches: 9. This CDR3 has 15 amino acids. CDR3 coding DNA: TGCGCCAGCAGCCCACCCAGAGCGGGATTCTACGAGCAGTACTTC. Amino acid sequence: CASSPPRAGFYEQYF.

This clonotype has only one observation. The chain employs TRBV14 and TRBJ2-1; TRBD1 is a possible D gene (5 bases). Trimming took 5 bases from V and 0 from J, leaving 14 bases between them. Germline assignment: CDR1 SGHDN and CDR2 FVKESK. CDR3 length: 16 residues. The CDR3 here is CASSGLAGNSYNEQFF. The CDR3 region has the DNA TGTGCCAGCAGCGGTCTTGCAGGGAACTCCTACAATGAGCAGTTCTTC.

The chain uses TRBV6-5 and TRBJ2-5; D may be TRBD1 or TRBD2 (6 bases each). The CDR3 contains 15 residues. Germline CDR1 is MNHEY and CDR2 is SVGAGI. With 6 bases removed from V and 5 bases from J, the gap between germline ends came to 19 bases. Here the CDR3 reads CASSLEEGQGETQYF. The CDR3 nucleotides are TGTGCCAGCAGCTTAGAGGAGGGACAAGGGGAGACCCAGTACTTC.

This clonotype was counted a few times. The chain has TRBV7-9 and TRBJ2-1; unclear D gene. Germline CDR1 SEHNR, CDR2 FQNEAQ (reference sequence). The CDR3 spans 14 residues. V dropped 7 bases and J dropped 2 bases, with 12 bases sitting between them. CDR3 DNA: TGTGCCAGCACCCCCCCGGGCGCCTACAATGAGCAGTTCTTC. Translating it yields CASTPPGAYNEQFF.

The V call is TRBV7-9, the J call TRBJ2-3; 13 bases map to TRBD2. The V gene end was trimmed by 6 bases and the J gene end by 4 bases; junction bases not matched to a gene: 4. CDR1 is SEHNR and CDR2 is FQNEAQ in the germline V gene (reference sequence). There are 15 residues in the CDR3. CDR3 sequence (DNA): TGTGCCAGCAGACGGACTAGCGGGAGTGCAGATACGCAGTATTTT. Its translation is CASRRTSGSADTQYF.

This clonotype has more than one count but fewer than ten. This chain uses TRBV7-2 with TRBJ2-3, with 7 bases fitting TRBD2. This CDR3 has 16 residues. The germline V gene encodes CDR1 SGHTA and CDR2 FQGNSA. Germline trimming cut 1 base from V and 1 base from J; bases unmatched to any gene: 5. In nucleotides, the CDR3 is TGTGCCAGCAGCTTAGTTGTTGCGGGAGGCACAGATACGCAGTATTTT. Its translation is CASSLVVAGGTDTQYF.

The chain has TRBV4-1 and TRBJ2-2, with D possibly matching TRBD1 (6 bases). This CDR3 comprises 14 residues. Per the germline V gene, CDR1 is MGHRA and CDR2 is YSYEKL. Trimming left V 5 bases short and J 6 bases short, with 13 bases between. The CDR3 sequence is CASSIISGAGELFF. As DNA, the CDR3 is TGCGCCAGCAGCATCATATCAGGGGCCGGGGAGCTGTTTTTT.